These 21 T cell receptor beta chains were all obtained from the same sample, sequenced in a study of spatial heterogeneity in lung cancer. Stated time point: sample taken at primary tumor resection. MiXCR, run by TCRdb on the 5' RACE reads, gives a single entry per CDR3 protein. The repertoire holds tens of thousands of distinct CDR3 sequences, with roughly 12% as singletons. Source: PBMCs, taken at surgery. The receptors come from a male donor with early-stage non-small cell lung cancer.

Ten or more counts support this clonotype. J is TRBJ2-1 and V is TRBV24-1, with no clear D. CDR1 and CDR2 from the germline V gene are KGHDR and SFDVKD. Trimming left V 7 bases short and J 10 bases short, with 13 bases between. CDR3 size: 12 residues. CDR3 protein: CATRYGSGEQFF. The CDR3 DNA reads TGTGCCACCAGATACGGGTCTGGAGAGCAGTTCTTC.

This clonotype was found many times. The CDR3 DNA reads as TGTGCCAGCAGCCCAGGGACAGGGAGGCCCGGGGAGCTGTTTTTT. Its translation is CASSPGTGRPGELFF. The chain links TRBV7-2 to TRBJ2-2, with 9 bases that match TRBD1. CDR3 size: 15 residues. The V gene end was trimmed by 5 bases and the J gene end by 6 bases; junction bases not matched to a gene: 7. Germline CDR1 is SGHTA and CDR2 is FQGNSA.

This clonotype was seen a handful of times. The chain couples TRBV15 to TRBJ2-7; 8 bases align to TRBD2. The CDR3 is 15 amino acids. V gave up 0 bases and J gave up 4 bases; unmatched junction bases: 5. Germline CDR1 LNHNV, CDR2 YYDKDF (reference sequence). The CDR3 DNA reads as TGTGCCACCAGCAGAGATCTGGCTAGCGGGTACGAGCAGTACTTC. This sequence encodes CATSRDLASGYEQYF.

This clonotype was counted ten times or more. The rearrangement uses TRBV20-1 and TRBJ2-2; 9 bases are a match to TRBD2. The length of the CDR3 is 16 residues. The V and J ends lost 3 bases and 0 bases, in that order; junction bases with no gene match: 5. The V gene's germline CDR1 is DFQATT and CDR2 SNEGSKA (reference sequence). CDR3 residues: CSARLSGRPNTGELFF. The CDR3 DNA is TGCAGTGCTAGGTTGAGCGGGAGGCCGAACACCGGGGAGCTGTTTTTT.

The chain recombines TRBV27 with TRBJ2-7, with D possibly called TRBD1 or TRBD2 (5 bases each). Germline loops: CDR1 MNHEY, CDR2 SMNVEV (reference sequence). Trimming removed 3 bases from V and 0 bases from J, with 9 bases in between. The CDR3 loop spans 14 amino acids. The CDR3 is CASSFVGTSYEQYF. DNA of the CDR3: TGTGCCAGCAGTTTTGTCGGGACCTCCTACGAGCAGTACTTC.

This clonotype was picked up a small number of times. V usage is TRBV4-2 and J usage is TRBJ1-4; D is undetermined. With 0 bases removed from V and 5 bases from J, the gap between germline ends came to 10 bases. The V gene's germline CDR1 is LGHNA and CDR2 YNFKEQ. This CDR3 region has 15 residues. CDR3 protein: CASSQDQVKNEKLFF. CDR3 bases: TGTGCCAGCAGCCAAGATCAGGTGAAGAATGAAAAACTGTTTTTT.

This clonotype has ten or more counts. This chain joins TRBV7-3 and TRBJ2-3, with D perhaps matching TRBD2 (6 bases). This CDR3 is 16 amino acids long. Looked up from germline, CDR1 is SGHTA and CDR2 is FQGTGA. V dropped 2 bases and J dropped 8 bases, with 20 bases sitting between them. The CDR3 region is CASSLVAALAATTQYF. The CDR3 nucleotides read TGTGCCAGCAGCTTAGTAGCGGCCCTCGCCGCCACTACGCAGTATTTT.

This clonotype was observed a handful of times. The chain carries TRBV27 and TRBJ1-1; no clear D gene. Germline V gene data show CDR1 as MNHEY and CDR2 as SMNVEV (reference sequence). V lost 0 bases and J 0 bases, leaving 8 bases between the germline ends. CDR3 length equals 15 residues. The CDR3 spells CASSLSMTVNTEAFF. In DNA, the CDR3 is TGTGCCAGCAGTTTATCGATGACCGTGAACACTGAAGCTTTCTTT.

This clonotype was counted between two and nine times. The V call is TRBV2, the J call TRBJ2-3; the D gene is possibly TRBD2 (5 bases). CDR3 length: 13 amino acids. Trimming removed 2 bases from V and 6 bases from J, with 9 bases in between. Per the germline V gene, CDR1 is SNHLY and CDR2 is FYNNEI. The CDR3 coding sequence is TGTGCCAGCAGTGAACGGGGTCGCGATACGCAGTATTTT. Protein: CASSERGRDTQYF.

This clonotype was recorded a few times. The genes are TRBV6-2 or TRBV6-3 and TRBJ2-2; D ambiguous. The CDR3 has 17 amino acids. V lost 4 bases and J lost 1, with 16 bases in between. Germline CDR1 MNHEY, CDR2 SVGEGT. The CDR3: CASSLPLFGVNTGELFF. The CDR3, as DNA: TGTGCCAGCAGTTTGCCTTTATTTGGGGTGAACACCGGGGAGCTGTTTTTT.

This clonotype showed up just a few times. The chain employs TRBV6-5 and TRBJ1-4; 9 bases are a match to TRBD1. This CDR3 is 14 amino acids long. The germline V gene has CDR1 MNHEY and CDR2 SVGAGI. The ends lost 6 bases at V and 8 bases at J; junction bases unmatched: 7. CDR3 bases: TGTGCCAGCAGCCCGACAGGGGGGGGAGAAAAACTGTTTTTT. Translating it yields CASSPTGGGEKLFF.

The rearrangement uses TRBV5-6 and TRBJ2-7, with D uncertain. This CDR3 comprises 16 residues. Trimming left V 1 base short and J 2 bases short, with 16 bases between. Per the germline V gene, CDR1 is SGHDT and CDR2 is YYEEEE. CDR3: CASSLPTFSNPYEQYF. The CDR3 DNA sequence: TGTGCCAGCAGCTTGCCGACCTTTTCAAACCCCTACGAGCAGTACTTC.

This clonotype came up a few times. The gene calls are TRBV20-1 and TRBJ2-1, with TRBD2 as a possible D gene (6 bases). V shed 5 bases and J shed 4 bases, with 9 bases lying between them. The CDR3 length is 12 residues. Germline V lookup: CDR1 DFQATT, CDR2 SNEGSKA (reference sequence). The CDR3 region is CSADSGYNEQFF. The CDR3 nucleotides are TGCAGTGCTGATAGCGGTTACAATGAGCAGTTCTTC.

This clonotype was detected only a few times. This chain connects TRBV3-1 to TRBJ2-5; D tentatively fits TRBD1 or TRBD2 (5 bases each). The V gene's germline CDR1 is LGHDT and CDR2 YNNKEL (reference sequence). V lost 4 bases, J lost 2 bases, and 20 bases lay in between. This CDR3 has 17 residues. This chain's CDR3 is CASSLKGTRWGQETQYF. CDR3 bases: TGTGCCAGCAGCCTAAAAGGAACGCGGTGGGGGCAAGAGACCCAGTACTTC.

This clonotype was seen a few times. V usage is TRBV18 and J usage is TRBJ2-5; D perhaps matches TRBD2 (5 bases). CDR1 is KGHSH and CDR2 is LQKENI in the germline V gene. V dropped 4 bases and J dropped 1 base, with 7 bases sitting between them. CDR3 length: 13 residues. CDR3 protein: CASSLGIQETQYF. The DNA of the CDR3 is TGTGCCAGCTCACTCGGGATCCAAGAGACCCAGTACTTC.

In nucleotides, the CDR3 is TGTGCCAGCAGTCCGGCCCTTACCGAGACCCAGTACTTC. Its translation is CASSPALTETQYF. V and J are TRBV28 and TRBJ2-5, with D unclear. The germline CDR1 and CDR2 sequences are MDHEN and SYDVKM. The ends were cut back, 5 bases at V and 5 bases at J, with 12 bases in the middle. CDR3 length equals 13 residues.

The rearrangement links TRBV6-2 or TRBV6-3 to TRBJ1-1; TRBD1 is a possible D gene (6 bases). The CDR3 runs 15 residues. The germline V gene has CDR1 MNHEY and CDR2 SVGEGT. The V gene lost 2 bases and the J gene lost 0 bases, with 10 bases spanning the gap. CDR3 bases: TGTGCCAGCAGTTACAGGGGGAGATTGAACACTGAAGCTTTCTTT. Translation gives CASSYRGRLNTEAFF.

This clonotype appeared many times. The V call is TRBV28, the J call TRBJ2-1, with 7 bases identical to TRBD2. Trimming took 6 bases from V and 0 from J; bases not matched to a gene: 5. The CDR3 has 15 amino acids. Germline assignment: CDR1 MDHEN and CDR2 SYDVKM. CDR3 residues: CASSPLASSYNEQFF. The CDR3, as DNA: TGTGCCAGCAGCCCACTAGCGAGCTCCTACAATGAGCAGTTCTTC.

CDR3 bases: TGCAGTGCAACCGGGACAGGACGCACCGGGGAGCTGTTTTTT. Its translation is CSATGTGRTGELFF. The rearrangement links TRBV20-1 to TRBJ2-2; 8 bases agree with TRBD1. Germline V gene sequence: CDR1 DFQATT, CDR2 SNEGSKA (reference sequence). The CDR3 runs to 14 residues. V lost 6 bases and J lost 4; bases outside the gene matches: 7.

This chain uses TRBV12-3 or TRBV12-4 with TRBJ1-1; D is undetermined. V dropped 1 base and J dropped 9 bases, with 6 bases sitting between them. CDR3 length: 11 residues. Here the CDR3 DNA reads TGTGCCAGCAGTTTAGGTCAGCAAGCTTTCTTT. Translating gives CASSLGQQAFF.

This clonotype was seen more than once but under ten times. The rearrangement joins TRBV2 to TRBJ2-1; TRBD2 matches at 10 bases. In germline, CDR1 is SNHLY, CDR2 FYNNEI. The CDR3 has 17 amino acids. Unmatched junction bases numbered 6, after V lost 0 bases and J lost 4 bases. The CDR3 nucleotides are TGTGCCAGCAGTGAAGCGATCGGACTAGCGGAATACAATGAGCAGTTCTTC. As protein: CASSEAIGLAEYNEQFF.